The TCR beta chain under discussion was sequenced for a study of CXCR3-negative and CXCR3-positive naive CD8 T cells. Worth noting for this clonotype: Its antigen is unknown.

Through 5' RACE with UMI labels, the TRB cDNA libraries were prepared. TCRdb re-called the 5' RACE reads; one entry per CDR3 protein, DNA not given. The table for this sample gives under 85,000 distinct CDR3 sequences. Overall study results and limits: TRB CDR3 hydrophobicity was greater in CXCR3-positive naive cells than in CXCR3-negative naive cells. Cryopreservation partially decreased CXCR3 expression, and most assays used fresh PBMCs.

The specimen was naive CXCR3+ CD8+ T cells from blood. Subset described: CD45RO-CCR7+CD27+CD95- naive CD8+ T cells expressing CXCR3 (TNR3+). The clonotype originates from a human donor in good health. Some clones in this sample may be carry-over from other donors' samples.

The chain's CDR3 is CSVPSGTGAGEQYF. The chain recombines TRBV29-1 with TRBJ2-7; TCRdb reports TRBD1, a call that lacks DNA to check it against. Germline loops: CDR1 SQVTM, CDR2 ANQGSEA. This CDR3 comprises 14 residues.